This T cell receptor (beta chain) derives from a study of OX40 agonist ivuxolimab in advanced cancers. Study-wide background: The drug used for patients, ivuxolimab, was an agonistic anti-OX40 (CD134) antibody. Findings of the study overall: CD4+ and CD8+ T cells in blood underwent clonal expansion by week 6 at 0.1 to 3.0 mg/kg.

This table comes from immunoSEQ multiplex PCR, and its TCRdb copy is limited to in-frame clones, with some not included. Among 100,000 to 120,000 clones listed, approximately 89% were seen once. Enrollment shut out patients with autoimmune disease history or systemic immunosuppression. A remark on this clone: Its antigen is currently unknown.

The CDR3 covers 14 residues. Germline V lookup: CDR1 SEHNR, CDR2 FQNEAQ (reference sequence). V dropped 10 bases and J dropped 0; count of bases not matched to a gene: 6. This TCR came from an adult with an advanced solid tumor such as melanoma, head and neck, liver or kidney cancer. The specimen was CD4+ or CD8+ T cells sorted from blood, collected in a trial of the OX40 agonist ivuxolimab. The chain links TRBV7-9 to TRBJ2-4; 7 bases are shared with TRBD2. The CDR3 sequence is CATGGVLAKNIQYF. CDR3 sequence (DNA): TGTGCCACGGGGGGTGTTCTAGCCAAAAACATTCAGTACTTC.